This TCR beta chain was retrieved from a study of Graves' ophthalmopathy and Graves' hyperthyroidism. Germline-derived CDR1 and CDR2 are MNHNS and SASEGT. V lost 4 bases and J 1 base, leaving 5 bases between the germline ends. This CDR3 comprises 13 residues. This clonotype was counted many times. The sequenced template was RNA, covering the TCR beta CDR3 region. First-round RT-PCR used HTBI primers; second-round multiplex PCR followed. MiXCR was run by TCRdb on the multiplex PCR reads, yielding one entry per CDR3 protein. The profile shows about 200,000 distinct CDR3 sequences, around 28% of them singletons.

Source material: peripheral blood. The chain joins TRBV6-1 to TRBJ1-3, with no clear D. The receptor comes from a man aged 50 to 60 with Graves' ophthalmopathy. The CDR3 reads CASSAGSGNTIYF. Here the CDR3 DNA reads TGTGCCAGCAGTGCCGGGTCTGGAAACACCATATATTTT.